These T cell receptor beta chains were read from a single sample in a study of blood T cell repertoires in COVID-19. Repertoires were generated with immunoSEQ multiplex PCR, while TCRdb's copy carries only in-frame clones and drops some. The data hold some 140,000 clones, with about 80% observed a single time. The material sequenced was PBMCs or T cells enriched from blood (not recorded which). These receptors were collected from a man aged 50-60 years who had recovered from COVID-19. Both conserved end residues are part of each CDR3. The D gene is left open where the match is weak. For some rows the clone size is stated as once, few or many, or as a class when expanded; others skip it.

clone size: -
V gene: TRBV7-2
J gene: TRBJ1-1
D gene: -
CDR3 DNA: TGTGCCAGCAGCCAAGGAGCGAACACTGAAGCTTTCTTT
CDR3 protein: CASSQGANTEAFF

clone size: -
V gene: TRBV24-1
J gene: TRBJ2-1
D gene: TRBD2
CDR3 DNA: TGTGCCACCAGTGATATCGGACTAGAATCGAATGAGCAGTTCTTC
CDR3 protein: CATSDIGLESNEQFF

clone size: -
V gene: TRBV6-5
J gene: TRBJ1-2
D gene: -
CDR3 DNA: TGTGCCAGCAGTCCCGGACAGTCCCGCTATGGCTACACCTTC
CDR3 protein: CASSPGQSRYGYTF

clone size: -
V gene: TRBV27
J gene: TRBJ1-2
D gene: -
CDR3 DNA: TGTGCCAGCAGTTTAGCTCCAGGGGCGGGCTATGGCTACACCTTC
CDR3 protein: CASSLAPGAGYGYTF

clone size: once
V gene: TRBV6-6
J gene: TRBJ1-1
D gene: -
CDR3 DNA: TGTGCCTGGCGGCAGAACTTGAACACTGAAGCTTTCTTT
CDR3 protein: CAWRQNLNTEAFF

clone size: -
V gene: TRBV12-5
J gene: TRBJ2-3
D gene: -
CDR3 DNA: TGTGCTAGTGACCTCCCCGGACTGGAAGATACGCAGTATTTT
CDR3 protein: CASDLPGLEDTQYF

clone size: -
V gene: TRBV4-3
J gene: TRBJ1-5
D gene: -
CDR3 DNA: TGCGCCAGCAGCCCCCTAAGGGGTAACAATCAGCCCCAGCATTTT
CDR3 protein: CASSPLRGNNQPQHF

clone size: -
V gene: TRBV6-5
J gene: TRBJ1-5
D gene: -
CDR3 DNA: TGTGCCAGCAGTTACGGTCCAGGGTCCCAGCCCCAGCATTTT
CDR3 protein: CASSYGPGSQPQHF

clone size: -
V gene: TRBV29-1
J gene: TRBJ2-3
D gene: TRBD2
CDR3 DNA: TGCAGCGTGGAGGGTAGCGGGGGGGGCACAGATACGCAGTATTTT
CDR3 protein: CSVEGSGGGTDTQYF

clone size: -
V gene: TRBV5-4
J gene: TRBJ2-2
D gene: TRBD2
CDR3 DNA: TGTGCCAGCAGCTTGGTCGGACTAGCGGGGGGTAGCGGGGAGCTGTTTTTT
CDR3 protein: CASSLVGLAGGSGELFF

clone size: few
V gene: TRBV9
J gene: TRBJ1-1
D gene: TRBD1
CDR3 DNA: TGTGCCAGCAGCCCGCAGACAGGGGCGAACACTGAAGCTTTCTTT
CDR3 protein: CASSPQTGANTEAFF

clone size: -
V gene: TRBV21-1
J gene: TRBJ1-2
D gene: -
CDR3 DNA: TGTGCCAGCACTACATCTCTCCGGGACAGGGCTACGATCAACTATGGCTACACCTTC
CDR3 protein: CASTTSLRDRATINYGYTF

clone size: -
V gene: TRBV28
J gene: TRBJ1-6
D gene: -
CDR3 DNA: TGTGCCAGCAGTTTAGGGTCAGCGAATTCACCCCTCCACTTT
CDR3 protein: CASSLGSANSPLHF

clone size: few
V gene: TRBV5-1
J gene: TRBJ1-1
D gene: TRBD1
CDR3 DNA: TGCGCCAGCAGCCCCTTGGACAGGGGAACCACTGAAGCTTTCTTT
CDR3 protein: CASSPLDRGTTEAFF

clone size: -
V gene: TRBV10-1
J gene: TRBJ2-2
D gene: -
CDR3 DNA: TGCGCCAGCAGTGACTCAGGGCGGTTTGGGGAGCTGTTTTTT
CDR3 protein: CASSDSGRFGELFF

clone size: -
V gene: TRBV5-1
J gene: TRBJ2-5
D gene: -
CDR3 DNA: TGCGCCAGCAGCTTGGGACCGACTGAAGAGACCCAGTACTTC
CDR3 protein: CASSLGPTEETQYF

clone size: -
V gene: TRBV5-4
J gene: TRBJ2-1
D gene: TRBD1
CDR3 DNA: TGTGCCAGCAGCGCCCGGGACAGGGGTATTAATGAGCAGTTCTTC
CDR3 protein: CASSARDRGINEQFF

clone size: once
V gene: TRBV27
J gene: TRBJ2-4
D gene: -
CDR3 DNA: TGTGCCAGCAGGAAAGCCGGGTGGGACATTCAGTACTTC
CDR3 protein: CASRKAGWDIQYF

clone size: -
V gene: TRBV15
J gene: TRBJ1-4
D gene: TRBD1
CDR3 DNA: TGTGCCACCAGCAGACTCCCGGGACAGCTTGCAACTAATGAAAAACTGTTTTTT
CDR3 protein: CATSRLPGQLATNEKLFF

clone size: -
V gene: TRBV5-1
J gene: TRBJ2-5
D gene: TRBD1
CDR3 DNA: TGCGCCAGCAGCTTGGGACAGGGGGAAGGGGAGACCCAGTACTTC
CDR3 protein: CASSLGQGEGETQYF

clone size: -
V gene: TRBV10-3
J gene: TRBJ1-4
D gene: -
CDR3 DNA: TGTGCCATCACACGGGGAGTTAATGAAAAACTGTTTTTT
CDR3 protein: CAITRGVNEKLFF

clone size: -
V gene: TRBV4-1
J gene: TRBJ1-5
D gene: -
CDR3 DNA: TGCGCCAGCAGCCAAGACCCCCCAGGTCAGCCCCAGCATTTT
CDR3 protein: CASSQDPPGQPQHF

clone size: -
V gene: TRBV5-1
J gene: TRBJ2-5
D gene: -
CDR3 DNA: TGCGCCAGCAGCTTGAGGGGATCATACCAAGAGACCCAGTACTTC
CDR3 protein: CASSLRGSYQETQYF

clone size: -
V gene: TRBV4-1
J gene: TRBJ1-1
D gene: -
CDR3 DNA: TGCGCCAGCAGCCAAGATTTTCCCAGGGTTGACACTGAAGCTTTCTTT
CDR3 protein: CASSQDFPRVDTEAFF

clone size: -
V gene: TRBV5-4
J gene: TRBJ1-6
D gene: -
CDR3 DNA: TGTGCCAGCAGCTCCTGGCGGGGGCCCCAAAATTCACCCCTCCACTTT
CDR3 protein: CASSSWRGPQNSPLHF

clone size: few
V gene: TRBV28
J gene: TRBJ1-5
D gene: -
CDR3 DNA: TGTGCCAGCAGTTTACCAGGGGATCAGCCCCAGCATTTT
CDR3 protein: CASSLPGDQPQHF

clone size: -
V gene: TRBV5-1
J gene: TRBJ2-7
D gene: -
CDR3 DNA: TGCGCCAGCAGCCAGGATCACTGGCAGTACTTC
CDR3 protein: CASSQDHWQYF

clone size: once
V gene: TRBV5-1
J gene: TRBJ2-7
D gene: TRBD2
CDR3 DNA: TGCGCCAGCAGCACCCGGGGGGGTGGCGAGCAGTACTTC
CDR3 protein: CASSTRGGGEQYF

clone size: -
V gene: TRBV28
J gene: TRBJ1-1
D gene: -
CDR3 DNA: TGTGCCAGCAGATCAGGCGTCACTGAAGCTTTCTTT
CDR3 protein: CASRSGVTEAFF

clone size: -
V gene: TRBV3-1/TRBV3-2
J gene: TRBJ1-1
D gene: -
CDR3 DNA: TGTGCCAGCAGCCAACAGGGTGAAACTGAAGCTTTCTTT
CDR3 protein: CASSQQGETEAFF

clone size: -
V gene: TRBV7-2
J gene: TRBJ2-7
D gene: -
CDR3 DNA: TGTGCCAGCAGCTTAGTACAGATCTCCTACGAGCAGTACTTC
CDR3 protein: CASSLVQISYEQYF

clone size: -
V gene: TRBV27
J gene: TRBJ2-7
D gene: -
CDR3 DNA: TGTGCCAGCAGTTTCAGCGGAGGGGCCAACGAGCAGTACTTC
CDR3 protein: CASSFSGGANEQYF

clone size: -
V gene: TRBV10-1
J gene: TRBJ1-5
D gene: -
CDR3 DNA: TGCGCCACCCAGACAGGATCTATCCTCAATCAGCCCCAGCATTTT
CDR3 protein: CATQTGSILNQPQHF

clone size: -
V gene: TRBV27
J gene: TRBJ1-2
D gene: -
CDR3 DNA: TGTGCCAGCAGCCAACACGGAGACTATGGCTACACCTTC
CDR3 protein: CASSQHGDYGYTF

clone size: -
V gene: TRBV7-2
J gene: TRBJ1-2
D gene: TRBD1
CDR3 DNA: TGTGCCAGCAGCTTAGATCCAGGGGGAGGCTACACCTTC
CDR3 protein: CASSLDPGGGYTF

clone size: -
V gene: TRBV3-1/TRBV3-2
J gene: TRBJ1-4
D gene: -
CDR3 DNA: TGTGCCAGCAGCCAAACATGGCGAGGGGGGGAAGAAAAACTGTTTTTT
CDR3 protein: CASSQTWRGGEEKLFF

clone size: -
V gene: TRBV7-3
J gene: TRBJ2-5
D gene: -
CDR3 DNA: TGTGCCAGCAGTTTAGGACAAGGGGGATTAGAGACCCAGTACTTC
CDR3 protein: CASSLGQGGLETQYF

clone size: few
V gene: TRBV2
J gene: TRBJ1-1
D gene: TRBD1
CDR3 DNA: TGTGCCAGCAGTTCTGGACAGGTGGCGAACACTGAAGCTTTCTTT
CDR3 protein: CASSSGQVANTEAFF

clone size: -
V gene: TRBV10-2
J gene: TRBJ1-2
D gene: TRBD1
CDR3 DNA: TGCGCCAGCATACAGGGGGCCAACTATGGCTACACCTTC
CDR3 protein: CASIQGANYGYTF

clone size: once
V gene: TRBV18
J gene: TRBJ1-1
D gene: -
CDR3 DNA: TGTGCCAGCTCACCGGAGGGCTTGAACACTGAAGCTTTCTTT
CDR3 protein: CASSPEGLNTEAFF

clone size: once
V gene: TRBV7-6
J gene: TRBJ1-1
D gene: -
CDR3 DNA: TGTGCCAGCAGCGCGGTCCCGACTGGCGACACTGAAGCTTTCTTT
CDR3 protein: CASSAVPTGDTEAFF

clone size: -
V gene: TRBV9
J gene: TRBJ2-7
D gene: TRBD1
CDR3 DNA: TGTGCCAGCAGCGGACCAGGGGGCTCCGAGCAGTACTTC
CDR3 protein: CASSGPGGSEQYF

clone size: -
V gene: TRBV5-4
J gene: TRBJ2-5
D gene: TRBD2
CDR3 DNA: TGTGCCAGCAGCGAGGGACTAGCGGGGGGGCGGCAAGAGACCCAGTACTTC
CDR3 protein: CASSEGLAGGRQETQYF

clone size: -
V gene: TRBV6-2/TRBV6-3
J gene: TRBJ2-5
D gene: -
CDR3 DNA: TGTGCCAGCAGTTACTCGGCAGGGGGAGGGACCCAGTACTTC
CDR3 protein: CASSYSAGGGTQYF

clone size: -
V gene: TRBV29-1
J gene: TRBJ1-2
D gene: TRBD1
CDR3 DNA: TGCAGCGTCTCCGGACAGGGCTATGGCTACACCTTC
CDR3 protein: CSVSGQGYGYTF

clone size: -
V gene: TRBV28
J gene: TRBJ2-2
D gene: -
CDR3 DNA: TGTGCCAGCAGTTTAGGGCAGGGCACCGGGGAGCTGTTTTTT
CDR3 protein: CASSLGQGTGELFF

clone size: -
V gene: TRBV19
J gene: TRBJ2-1
D gene: TRBD2
CDR3 DNA: TGTGCCAGTTCTAGCGGGGGGGCTGGCTACAATGAGCAGTTCTTC
CDR3 protein: CASSSGGAGYNEQFF

clone size: -
V gene: TRBV4-3
J gene: TRBJ2-7
D gene: -
CDR3 DNA: TGCGCCAGCAGCCAACCAGGGTCCATGGGCTACGAGCAGTACTTC
CDR3 protein: CASSQPGSMGYEQYF

clone size: -
V gene: TRBV21-1
J gene: TRBJ2-3
D gene: -
CDR3 DNA: TGTGCCAGCAGCAACATTACGTGCGATAGGGGGAGAAGCACAGATACGCAGTATTTT
CDR3 protein: CASSNITCDRGRSTDTQYF

clone size: few
V gene: TRBV2
J gene: TRBJ2-3
D gene: -
CDR3 DNA: TGTGCCGTGGGAGGGGGAGGTACGCAGTATTTT
CDR3 protein: CAVGGGGTQYF

clone size: -
V gene: TRBV2
J gene: TRBJ1-1
D gene: -
CDR3 DNA: TGTGCCAGCAGTCCACAGATCATGAACACTGAAGCTTTCTTT
CDR3 protein: CASSPQIMNTEAFF

clone size: -
V gene: TRBV27
J gene: TRBJ1-2
D gene: TRBD1
CDR3 DNA: TGTGCCAGCAGTTTCGGACAGGGGGACTATGGCTACACCTTC
CDR3 protein: CASSFGQGDYGYTF

clone size: -
V gene: TRBV6-2/TRBV6-3
J gene: TRBJ2-5
D gene: -
CDR3 DNA: TGTGCCAGCAGTTTCTCGACGACTGAGGGAGAGACCCAGTACTTC
CDR3 protein: CASSFSTTEGETQYF

clone size: -
V gene: TRBV21-1
J gene: TRBJ2-3
D gene: -
CDR3 DNA: TGTGCCAGCAGCAAAGGTGCGGCAGGGGGCGCCCTCAGGGGGACAGATACGCAGTATTTT
CDR3 protein: CASSKGAAGGALRGTDTQYF

clone size: -
V gene: TRBV7-3
J gene: TRBJ2-5
D gene: -
CDR3 DNA: TGTGCCAGCAGCTATTTTGGTGGCGAGACCCAGTACTTC
CDR3 protein: CASSYFGGETQYF

clone size: -
V gene: TRBV7-3
J gene: TRBJ2-3
D gene: TRBD2
CDR3 DNA: TGTGCCAGCAGCTTAATAGGGACTAGCGGGGGGGCAACAGATACGCAGTATTTT
CDR3 protein: CASSLIGTSGGATDTQYF